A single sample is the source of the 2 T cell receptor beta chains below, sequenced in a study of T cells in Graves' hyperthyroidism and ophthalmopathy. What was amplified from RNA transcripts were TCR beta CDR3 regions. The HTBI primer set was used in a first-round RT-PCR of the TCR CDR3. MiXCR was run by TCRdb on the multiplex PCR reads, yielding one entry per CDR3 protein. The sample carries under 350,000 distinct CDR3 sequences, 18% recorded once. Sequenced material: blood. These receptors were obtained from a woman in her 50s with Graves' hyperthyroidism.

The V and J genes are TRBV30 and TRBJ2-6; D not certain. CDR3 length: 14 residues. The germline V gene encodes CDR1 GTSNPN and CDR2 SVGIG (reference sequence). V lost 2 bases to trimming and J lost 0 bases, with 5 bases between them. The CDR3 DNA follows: TGTGCCTGGAGTTTGGTCTCTGGGGCCAACGTCCTGACTTTC. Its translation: CAWSLVSGANVLTF.

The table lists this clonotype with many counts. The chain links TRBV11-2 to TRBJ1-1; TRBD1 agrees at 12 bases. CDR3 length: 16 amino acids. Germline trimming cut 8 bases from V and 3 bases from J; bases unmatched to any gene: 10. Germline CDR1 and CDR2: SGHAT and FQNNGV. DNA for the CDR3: TGTGCCAGCCGCCTAGGGACAGGGGGCGGTTACACTGAAGCTTTCTTT. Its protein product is CASRLGTGGGYTEAFF.